These 14 T cell receptor beta chains were sequenced from one sample in a study of T-cell reconstitution after alpha-beta-depleted transplantation in children. It was with unique molecular identifiers that the TCRbeta library was prepared. TCRdb reanalysed the PCR reads using MiXCR and keeps one entry per CDR3 protein. The data contain 260,000 or so distinct CDR3 sequences, more than 10% of them singletons. Sequences were derived from PBMCs from the stem cell graft donor, sampled from the stem cell graft. These receptor sequences come from a human donor who donated a stem cell graft to a child with acute lymphoblastic leukemia.

In this sample, this clonotype turned up many times. A read error may produce the germline difference seen at one junction end. The chain has TRBV7-7 and TRBJ1-4; 7 bases fit TRBD1. Germline V lookup: CDR1 SSHAT, CDR2 FNYEAQ (reference sequence). This CDR3 comprises 17 residues. The CDR3 region has the DNA TGTGCTAGCAGCTTAGGGACAGCCATAGGAGCTAATGAAAAACTGTTTTTT. This sequence encodes CASSLGTAIGANEKLFF.

This clonotype appeared many times. The genes are TRBV20-1 and TRBJ2-1; the match to TRBD2 covers 10 bases. Trimming cost V 6 bases and J 2 bases; bases outside gene matches: 4. This CDR3 spans 14 amino acids. The V gene's germline CDR1 is DFQATT and CDR2 SNEGSKA (reference sequence). The CDR3, as DNA: TGCAGTGCCAACAGCGGGGGGGCCTACAATGAGCAGTTCTTC. It specifies CSANSGGAYNEQFF.

This clonotype appeared many times. This rearrangement joins TRBV5-1 to TRBJ1-6; D remains ambiguous. Germline values: CDR1 SGHRS, CDR2 YFSETQ. The length of the CDR3 is 14 residues. Trimming took off 3 bases at V and 5 bases at J, with 9 bases between the two ends. CDR3 sequence (DNA): TGCGCCAGCAGCTACGAAAAGGATAATTCACCCCTCCACTTT. Translated: CASSYEKDNSPLHF.

This clonotype was counted ten times or more. V and J are TRBV4-2 and TRBJ1-2, with 11 bases matching TRBD1. This CDR3 comprises 16 residues. J lost 4 bases, V lost 0 bases, and 4 bases had no gene match. The germline gives CDR1 LGHNA, CDR2 YNFKEQ. CDR3: CASSQDEGTGGYGYTF. The CDR3 DNA reads TGTGCCAGCAGCCAAGATGAAGGGACAGGGGGCTATGGCTACACCTTC.

This clonotype has a count of ten or more. The CDR3 DNA is TGCAGTGCTAGTTTACCGGGACAGCCCTCCTACGAGCAGTACTTC. Protein sequence: CSASLPGQPSYEQYF. The chain couples TRBV20-1 to TRBJ2-7, with 7 bases lining up with TRBD1. Germline loops: CDR1 DFQATT, CDR2 SNEGSKA (reference sequence). There are 15 residues in the CDR3. V shed 3 bases and J 0 bases; nucleotides not matched to a gene: 8.

Many counts were recorded for this clonotype. This chain joins TRBV5-6 and TRBJ1-2, with 7 bases that match TRBD1. V shed 3 bases and J 5 bases; nucleotides not matched to a gene: 10. From germline, CDR1 is SGHDT and CDR2 YYEEEE. CDR3 size: 15 residues. CDR3 in DNA: TGTGCCAGCAGCTCTCCGGGACAGCAATTTTATGGCTACACCTTC. This sequence encodes CASSSPGQQFYGYTF.

With regard to this clonotype: A read error may explain this, as a much larger clone is one base away. This rearrangement joins TRBV29-1 to TRBJ1-2; TRBD1 is a possible D gene (5 bases). From germline, CDR1 is SQVTM and CDR2 ANQGSEA. The CDR3 is 13 amino acids. The CDR3, as DNA: TGCAGCGTTGAAGATGGGGGGGACTATGCCTACACCTTC. Translation: CSVEDGGDYAYTF. Complete variable domain (other parts from reference TRBV29-1 and TRBJ1-2): SAVISQKPSRDICQRGTSLTIQCQVDSQVTMMFWYRQQPGQSLTLIATANQGSEATYESGFVIDKFPISRPNLTFSTLTVSNMSPEDSSIYLCSVEDGGDYAYTFGSGTRLTVV.

This clonotype has at least ten counts. The CDR3 coding sequence is TGTGCCAGCAGCCCCGAACAGGGAAGCACTGAAGCTTTCTTT. Protein product: CASSPEQGSTEAFF. The chain combines TRBV4-2 with TRBJ1-1, with D possibly TRBD1 on 6 matching bases. In germline, CDR1 is LGHNA, CDR2 YNFKEQ. CDR3 size: 14 residues. V dropped 4 bases and J dropped 4 bases, with 13 bases sitting between them.

V gene TRBV23-1 combines with J gene TRBJ1-5; D is perhaps TRBD1 (5 bases). TRBV23-1 is placed among ORFs of uncertain function. The CDR3 spans 18 residues. With 0 bases removed from V and 4 bases from J, the gap between germline ends came to 19 bases. The CDR3 nucleotides are TGCGCCAGCAGTCAATCGGGGCGGGGCCCCGAGGGGAATCAGCCCCAGCATTTT. As protein: CASSQSGRGPEGNQPQHF.

This clonotype was recorded only once. The chain links TRBV6-2 or TRBV6-3 to TRBJ2-1; TRBD1 matches at 9 bases. The CDR3 extends over 16 amino acids. Germline CDR1 MNHEY, CDR2 SVGEGT. The trim removed 0 bases at V and 4 bases at J, leaving 4 bases unmatched. Here the CDR3 DNA reads TGTGCCAGCAGTTACTCAGGGACAGGGCCATACAATGAGCAGTTCTTC. Translation gives CASSYSGTGPYNEQFF.

The table lists this clonotype with many counts. The chain joins TRBV10-3 to TRBJ1-1; possible D gene TRBD1, 5 bases. V lost 7 bases and J 1 base, leaving 10 bases between the germline ends. Germline V gives CDR1 ENHRY, CDR2 SYGVKD. The CDR3 has 13 residues. The CDR3 coding sequence is TGTGCCATCACCCGACAGCAGAACACTGAAGCTTTCTTT. It is translated as CAITRQQNTEAFF.

In this sample, this clonotype turned up a few times. The chain combines TRBV3-1 with TRBJ1-5, with D unresolved. V was trimmed by 4 bases and J by 7 bases, leaving 14 bases between them. The germline gives CDR1 LGHDT, CDR2 YNNKEL (reference sequence). This CDR3 comprises 14 residues. The CDR3 DNA is TGTGCCAGCAGCCCGGGTGTTGGAGGACAGCCCCAGCATTTT. As protein: CASSPGVGGQPQHF.

Ten or more counts support this clonotype. V is TRBV5-1 and J is TRBJ2-2; D is ambiguous. Per germline, CDR1 SGHRS and CDR2 YFSETQ. V dropped 0 bases and J dropped 2 bases, with 11 bases sitting between them. The CDR3 loop spans 16 amino acids. DNA for the CDR3: TGCGCCAGCAGCTTGGGGGCTTGGGGAAACACCGGGGAGCTGTTTTTT. Its translation: CASSLGAWGNTGELFF.

This clonotype has only one observation. This rearrangement joins TRBV20-1 to TRBJ1-1; 9 bases fit TRBD1. The germline V gene encodes CDR1 DFQATT and CDR2 SNEGSKA (reference sequence). V was pared by 0 bases and J by 0 bases, with 2 bases of the junction left unmatched. The CDR3 has 15 residues. CDR3 protein: CSARDGTGMNTEAFF. Here the CDR3 DNA reads TGCAGTGCTAGAGATGGGACAGGGATGAACACTGAAGCTTTCTTT.